The present T cell receptor (beta chain) was sequenced within a study of T cells in Graves' hyperthyroidism and ophthalmopathy. This clonotype was seen many times. Germline CDR1 and CDR2: MDHEN and SYDVKM. V lost 5 bases and J lost 7; bases outside the gene matches: 8. The CDR3 runs to 15 residues. Exclusion followed for patients with uncontrolled infection, other autoimmune disease, pregnancy or lactation. The TCR beta CDR3 regions underwent amplification using RNA transcripts as the source. TCR CDR3 regions were first amplified by RT-PCR with HTBI primers. TCRdb reprocessed the multiplex PCR reads via MiXCR and lists one record per CDR3 protein. The sample carries some 620,000 distinct CDR3 sequences, roughly 15% recorded once.

The sequenced material came from blood. V usage is TRBV28 and J usage is TRBJ1-4; 9 bases align to TRBD1. The receptor's source is a woman in her 30s with Graves' hyperthyroidism. The CDR3 loop reads CASSPAGTGFEKLFF. In DNA form, the CDR3 reads TGTGCCAGCAGTCCTGCCGGGACAGGGTTTGAAAAACTGTTTTTT.